The rows below give T cell receptor beta chains drawn from one sample of a study of shared clonotypes between healthy human individuals. Produced via immunoSEQ multiplex PCR; TCRdb's table is partial and in-frame only. The data hold around 1,900,000 clones, with 80% to 95% observed a single time. The sample taken for sequencing was naive CD8+ T cells from PBMCs. Every receptor here comes from a man between 18 and 29 years old in good health. Some clones in this sample may be carry-over from other donors' samples. The conserved cysteine and the conserved F or W are not part of the CDR3 here. Size values are once, few and many counts, or a class for expanded clones, and some rows have none.

j_gene: TRBJ1-2
v_gene: TRBV27
abundance: NA
CDR3aa: ASSLEGVAGGSPEGYT

j_gene: TRBJ2-3
v_gene: TRBV4-1
abundance: NA
CDR3aa: ASSQVQGWSTDTQY

j_gene: TRBJ2-7
v_gene: TRBV11-1
abundance: NA
CDR3aa: ASSSRDTSYEQY

j_gene: TRBJ1-5
v_gene: TRBV27
abundance: NA
CDR3aa: ASSLSGGELGQPQH

j_gene: TRBJ2-3
v_gene: TRBV5-1
abundance: NA
CDR3aa: ASSGASYREGTDTQY

j_gene: TRBJ2-1
v_gene: TRBV2
abundance: NA
CDR3aa: ASSEGRTFNEQF

j_gene: TRBJ1-6
v_gene: TRBV28
abundance: NA
CDR3aa: ASRRQGVNSPLH

j_gene: TRBJ1-1
v_gene: TRBV28
abundance: NA
CDR3aa: ASSLIVSRNTEAF

j_gene: TRBJ1-1
v_gene: TRBV11-1
abundance: NA
CDR3aa: ASSHHHMNTEAF

j_gene: TRBJ2-3
v_gene: TRBV30
abundance: once
CDR3aa: AWSVIERVPDTQY